The 7 T cell receptor beta chains listed next were all sequenced from one sample in a study of blood T cell repertoires in COVID-19. Assay used: immunoSEQ multiplex PCR; TCRdb lists only in-frame clones, some missing. This table holds about 240,000 clones, 88% found once. The sample was peripheral blood. These receptors originate from a woman aged 40 to 49 who had recovered from COVID-19.

This clone appeared a few times. The CDR3 protein is CSSPEGYGYTF. In DNA, the CDR3 is TGCAGCTCGCCAGAGGGCTATGGCTACACCTTC. The chain links TRBV29-1 to TRBJ1-2; D remains ambiguous. The CDR3 is made up of 11 amino acids. V was shortened by 8 bases and J by 4 bases, with 11 bases between the two germline ends. Per germline, CDR1 SQVTM and CDR2 ANQGSEA. The variable domain in full, completed from reference TRBV29-1 and TRBJ1-2, reads SAVISQKPSRDICQRGTSLTIQCQVDSQVTMMFWYRQQPGQSLTLIATANQGSEATYESGFVIDKFPISRPNLTFSTLTVSNMSPEDSSIYLCSSPEGYGYTFGSGTRLTVV.

The V and J genes are TRBV19 and TRBJ1-5, with 9 positions matching TRBD1. Looked up from germline, CDR1 is LNHDA and CDR2 is SQIVND (reference sequence). V lost 3 bases, J lost 7 bases, and 7 bases stayed unmatched. This CDR3 has 15 residues. CDR3 residues: CASSIWGQGPQPQHF. CDR3 nucleotide sequence: TGTGCCAGTAGTATCTGGGGACAGGGTCCGCAGCCCCAGCATTTT.

A single count supports this clone. The chain combines TRBV7-3 with TRBJ2-5, with 7 bases fitting TRBD2. In germline, CDR1 is SGHTA, CDR2 FQGTGA. The CDR3 has 16 amino acids. J gave up 5 bases and V 5 bases, and 14 bases lay outside the gene matches. Here the CDR3 DNA reads TGTGCCAGCAGCCGCGGGACTACCCCGGGCGGGGAGACCCAGTACTTC. Its protein is CASSRGTTPGGETQYF. Full variable domain (outside the CDR3, taken from reference TRBV7-3 and TRBJ2-5): GAGVSQTPSNKVTEKGKYVELRCDPISGHTALYWYRQSLGQGPEFLIYFQGTGAADDSGLPNDRFFAVRPEGSVSTLKIQRTERGDSAVYLCASSRGTTPGGETQYFGPGTRLLVL.

The chain uses TRBV18 and TRBJ2-7, with 13 bases identical to TRBD2. The CDR3 runs to 16 residues. J was trimmed by 4 bases and V by 3 bases; bases with no gene match: 6. Germline assignment: CDR1 KGHSH and CDR2 LQKENI. CDR3 sequence reads: CASSPGLAGVGYEQYF. The CDR3 coding sequence is TGTGCCAGCTCACCTGGACTAGCGGGAGTGGGGTACGAGCAGTACTTC.

CDR3 protein: CASSPTGGGSSYNEQFF. Written as DNA, the CDR3 is TGTGCCAGCAGTCCCACTGGCGGGGGGAGCTCCTACAATGAGCAGTTCTTC. This rearrangement joins TRBV28 to TRBJ2-1; 8 bases map to TRBD2. Per germline, CDR1 MDHEN and CDR2 SYDVKM. V lost 5 bases and J lost 0; bases outside the gene matches: 9. This CDR3 is built from 17 residues.

The chain links TRBV7-8 to TRBJ1-6, with 8 bases matching TRBD1. The CDR3 runs 16 residues. In germline, CDR1 is SGHVS, CDR2 FQNEAQ. The J segment lost 10 bases and the V segment lost 5 bases, leaving 13 bases of the junction unmatched. In DNA form, the CDR3 reads TGTGCCAGCAGCCCCCCTGGACAGGGTGGGGGGTCACCCCTCCACTTT. Translation gives CASSPPGQGGGSPLHF.

The chain employs TRBV7-6 and TRBJ2-6; the D is unclear. The ends were cut back, 0 bases at V and 0 bases at J, with 18 bases in the middle. Germline CDR1 SGHVS, CDR2 FNYEAQ. The CDR3 has 20 residues. DNA for the CDR3: TGTGCCAGCAGCTTAGCTCCCCCCGGCAGGCGAGACTCTGGGGCCAACGTCCTGACTTTC. The encoded protein is CASSLAPPGRRDSGANVLTF.